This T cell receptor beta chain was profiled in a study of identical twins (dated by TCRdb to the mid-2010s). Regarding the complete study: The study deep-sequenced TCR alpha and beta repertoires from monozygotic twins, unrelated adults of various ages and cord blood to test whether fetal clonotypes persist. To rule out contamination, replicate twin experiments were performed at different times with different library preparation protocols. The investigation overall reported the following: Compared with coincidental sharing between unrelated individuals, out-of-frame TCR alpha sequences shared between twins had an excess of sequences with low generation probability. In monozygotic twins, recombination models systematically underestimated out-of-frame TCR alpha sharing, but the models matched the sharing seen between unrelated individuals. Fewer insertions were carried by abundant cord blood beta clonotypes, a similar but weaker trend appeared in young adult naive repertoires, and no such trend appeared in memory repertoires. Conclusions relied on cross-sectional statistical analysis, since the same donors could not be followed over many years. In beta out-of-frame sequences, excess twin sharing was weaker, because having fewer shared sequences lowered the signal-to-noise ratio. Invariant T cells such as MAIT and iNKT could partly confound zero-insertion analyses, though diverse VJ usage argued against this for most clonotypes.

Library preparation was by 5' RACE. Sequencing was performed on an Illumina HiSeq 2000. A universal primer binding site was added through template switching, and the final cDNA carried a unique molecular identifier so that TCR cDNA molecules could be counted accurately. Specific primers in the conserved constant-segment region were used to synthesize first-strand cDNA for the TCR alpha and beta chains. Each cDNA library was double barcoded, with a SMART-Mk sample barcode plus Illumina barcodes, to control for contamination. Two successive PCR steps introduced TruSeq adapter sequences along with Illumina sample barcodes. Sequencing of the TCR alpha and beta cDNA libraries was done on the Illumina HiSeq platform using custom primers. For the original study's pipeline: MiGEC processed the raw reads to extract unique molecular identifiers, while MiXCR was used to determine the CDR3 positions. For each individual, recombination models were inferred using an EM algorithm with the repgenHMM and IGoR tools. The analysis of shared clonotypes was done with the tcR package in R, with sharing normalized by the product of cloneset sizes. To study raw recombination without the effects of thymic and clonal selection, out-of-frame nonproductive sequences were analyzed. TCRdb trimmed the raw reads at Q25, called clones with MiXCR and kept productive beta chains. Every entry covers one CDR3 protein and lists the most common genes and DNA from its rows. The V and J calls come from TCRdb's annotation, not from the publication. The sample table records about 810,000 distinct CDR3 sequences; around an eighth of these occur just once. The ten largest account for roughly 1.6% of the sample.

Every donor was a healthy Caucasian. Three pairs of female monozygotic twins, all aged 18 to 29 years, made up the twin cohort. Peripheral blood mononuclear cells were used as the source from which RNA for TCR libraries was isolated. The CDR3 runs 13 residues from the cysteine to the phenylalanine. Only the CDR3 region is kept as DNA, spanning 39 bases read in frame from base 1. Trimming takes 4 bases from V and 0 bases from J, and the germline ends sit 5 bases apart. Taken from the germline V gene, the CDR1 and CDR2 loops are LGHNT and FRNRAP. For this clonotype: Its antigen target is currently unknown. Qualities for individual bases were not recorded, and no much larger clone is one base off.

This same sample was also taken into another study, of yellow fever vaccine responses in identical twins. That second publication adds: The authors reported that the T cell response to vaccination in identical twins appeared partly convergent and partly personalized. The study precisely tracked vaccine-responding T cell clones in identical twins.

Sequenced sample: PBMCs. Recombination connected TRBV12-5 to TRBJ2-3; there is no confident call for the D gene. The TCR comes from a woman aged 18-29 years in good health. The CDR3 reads CASGSLSTDTQYF. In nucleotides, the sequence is TGTGCTAGTGGTTCCCTCAGCACAGATACGCAGTATTTT.